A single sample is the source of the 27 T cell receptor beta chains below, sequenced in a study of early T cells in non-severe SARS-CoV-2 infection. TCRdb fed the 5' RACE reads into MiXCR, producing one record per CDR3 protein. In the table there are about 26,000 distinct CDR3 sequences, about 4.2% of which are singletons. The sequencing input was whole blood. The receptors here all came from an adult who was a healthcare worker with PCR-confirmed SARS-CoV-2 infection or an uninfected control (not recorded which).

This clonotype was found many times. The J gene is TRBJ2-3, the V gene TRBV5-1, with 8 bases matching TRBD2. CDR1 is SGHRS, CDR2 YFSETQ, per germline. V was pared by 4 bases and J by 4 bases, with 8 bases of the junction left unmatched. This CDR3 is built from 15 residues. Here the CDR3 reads CASSRVGTRADTQYF. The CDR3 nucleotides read TGCGCCAGCAGCCGTGTAGGGACTAGGGCAGATACGCAGTATTTT.

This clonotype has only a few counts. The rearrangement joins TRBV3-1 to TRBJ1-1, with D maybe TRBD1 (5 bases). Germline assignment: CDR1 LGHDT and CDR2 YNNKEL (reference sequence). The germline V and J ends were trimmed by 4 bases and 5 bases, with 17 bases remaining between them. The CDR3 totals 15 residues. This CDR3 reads CASSPWQGKGTEAFF. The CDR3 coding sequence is TGTGCCAGCAGCCCTTGGCAGGGAAAAGGGACTGAAGCTTTCTTT.

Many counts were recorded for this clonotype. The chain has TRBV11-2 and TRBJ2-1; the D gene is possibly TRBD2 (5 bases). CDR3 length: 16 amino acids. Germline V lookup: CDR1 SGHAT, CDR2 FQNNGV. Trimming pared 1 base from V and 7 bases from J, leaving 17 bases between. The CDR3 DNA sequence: TGTGCCAGCAGCTTAGTCCCGGGGTTTACAGAGAATGAGCAGTTCTTC. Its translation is CASSLVPGFTENEQFF.

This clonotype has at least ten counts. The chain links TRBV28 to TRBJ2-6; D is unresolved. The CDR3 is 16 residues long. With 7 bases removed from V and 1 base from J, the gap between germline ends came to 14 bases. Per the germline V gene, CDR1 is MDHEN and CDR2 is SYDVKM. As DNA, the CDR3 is TGTGCCAGCAACCCTCCCGTTTCTTCTGGGGCCAACGTCCTGACTTTC. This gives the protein CASNPPVSSGANVLTF.

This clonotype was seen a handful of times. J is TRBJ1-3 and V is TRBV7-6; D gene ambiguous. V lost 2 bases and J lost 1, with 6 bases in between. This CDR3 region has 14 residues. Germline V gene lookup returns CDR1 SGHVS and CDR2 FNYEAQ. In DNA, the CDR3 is TGTGCCAGCAGCTTACGGGGATCTGGAAACACCATATATTTT. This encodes CASSLRGSGNTIYF.

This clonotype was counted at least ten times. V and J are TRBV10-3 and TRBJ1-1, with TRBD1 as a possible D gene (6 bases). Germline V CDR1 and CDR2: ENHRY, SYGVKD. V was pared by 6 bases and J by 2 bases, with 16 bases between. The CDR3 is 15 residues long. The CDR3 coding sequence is TGTGCCATCAGGACCCGGGACAATAGAAACACTGAAGCTTTCTTT. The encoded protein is CAIRTRDNRNTEAFF.

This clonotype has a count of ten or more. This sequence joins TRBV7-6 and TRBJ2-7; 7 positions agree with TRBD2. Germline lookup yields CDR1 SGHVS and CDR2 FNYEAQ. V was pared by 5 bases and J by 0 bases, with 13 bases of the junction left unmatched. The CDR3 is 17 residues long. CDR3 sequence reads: CASSQFPGGDSSYEQYF. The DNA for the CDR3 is TGTGCCAGCAGCCAATTCCCGGGAGGAGACAGCTCCTACGAGCAGTACTTC.

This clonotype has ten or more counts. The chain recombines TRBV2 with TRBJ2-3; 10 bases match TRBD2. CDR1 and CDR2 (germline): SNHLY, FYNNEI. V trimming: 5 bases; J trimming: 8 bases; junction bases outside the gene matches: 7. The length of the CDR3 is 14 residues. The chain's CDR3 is CASSRSSGGGTQYF. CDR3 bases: TGTGCCAGCAGTAGGTCTAGCGGGGGAGGTACGCAGTATTTT.

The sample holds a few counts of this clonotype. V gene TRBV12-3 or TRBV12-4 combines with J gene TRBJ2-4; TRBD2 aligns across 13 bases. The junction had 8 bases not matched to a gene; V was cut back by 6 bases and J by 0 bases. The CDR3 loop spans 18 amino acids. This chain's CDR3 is CASSPTSGRPLAKNIQYF. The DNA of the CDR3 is TGTGCCAGCAGCCCGACTAGCGGGAGGCCCCTAGCCAAAAACATTCAGTACTTC.

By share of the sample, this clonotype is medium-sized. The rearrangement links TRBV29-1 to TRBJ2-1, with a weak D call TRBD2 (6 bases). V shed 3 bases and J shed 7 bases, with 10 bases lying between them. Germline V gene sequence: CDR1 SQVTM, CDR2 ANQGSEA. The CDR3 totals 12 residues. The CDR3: CSVDGEVNEQFF. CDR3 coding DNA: TGCAGCGTTGACGGGGAGGTGAATGAGCAGTTCTTC.

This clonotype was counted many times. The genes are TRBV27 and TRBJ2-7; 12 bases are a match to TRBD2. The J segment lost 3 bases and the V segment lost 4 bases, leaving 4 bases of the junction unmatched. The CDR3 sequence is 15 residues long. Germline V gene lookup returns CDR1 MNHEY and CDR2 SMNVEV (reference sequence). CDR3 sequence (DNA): TGTGCCAGCAGTTCGGTGACTAGCGGGAGCTACGAGCAGTACTTC. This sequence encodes CASSSVTSGSYEQYF.

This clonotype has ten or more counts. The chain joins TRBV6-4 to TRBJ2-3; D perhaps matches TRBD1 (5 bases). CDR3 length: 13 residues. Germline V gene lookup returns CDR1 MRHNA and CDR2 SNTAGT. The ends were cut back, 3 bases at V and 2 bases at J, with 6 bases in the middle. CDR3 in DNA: TGTGCCAGCAGTGAGGGGCACACAGATACGCAGTATTTT. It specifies CASSEGHTDTQYF.

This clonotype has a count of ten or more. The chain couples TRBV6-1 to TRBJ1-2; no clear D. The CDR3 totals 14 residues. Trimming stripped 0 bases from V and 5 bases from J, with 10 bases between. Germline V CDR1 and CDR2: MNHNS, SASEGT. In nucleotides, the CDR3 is TGTGCCAGCAGTGAAGCGCCCACAATATATGGCTACACCTTC. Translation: CASSEAPTIYGYTF.

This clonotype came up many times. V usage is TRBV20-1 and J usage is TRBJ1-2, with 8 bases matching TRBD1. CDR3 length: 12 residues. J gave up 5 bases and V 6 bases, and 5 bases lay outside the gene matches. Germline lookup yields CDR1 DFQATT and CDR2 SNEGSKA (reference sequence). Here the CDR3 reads CSARTGLYGYTF. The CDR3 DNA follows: TGCAGTGCCCGGACAGGGTTGTATGGCTACACCTTC.

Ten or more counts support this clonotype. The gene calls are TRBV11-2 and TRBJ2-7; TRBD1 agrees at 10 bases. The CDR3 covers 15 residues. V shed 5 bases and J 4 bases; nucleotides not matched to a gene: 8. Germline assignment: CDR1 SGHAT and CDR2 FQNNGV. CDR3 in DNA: TGTGCCAGCAGCAAGGGGACAGGGGCCCTATACGAGCAGTACTTC. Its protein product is CASSKGTGALYEQYF. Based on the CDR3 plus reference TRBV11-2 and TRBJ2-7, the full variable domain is EAGVAQSPRYKIIEKRQSVAFWCNPISGHATLYWYQQILGQGPKLLIQFQNNGVVDDSQLPKDRFSAERLKGVDSTLKIQPAKLEDSAVYLCASSKGTGALYEQYFGPGTRLTVT.

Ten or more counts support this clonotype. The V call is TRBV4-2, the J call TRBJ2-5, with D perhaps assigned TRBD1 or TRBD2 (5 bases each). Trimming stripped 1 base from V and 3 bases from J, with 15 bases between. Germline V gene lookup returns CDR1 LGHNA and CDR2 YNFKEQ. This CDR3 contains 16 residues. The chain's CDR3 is CASSQGASGAEETQYF. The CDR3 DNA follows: TGTGCCAGCAGCCAAGGGGCGTCCGGGGCTGAAGAGACCCAGTACTTC.

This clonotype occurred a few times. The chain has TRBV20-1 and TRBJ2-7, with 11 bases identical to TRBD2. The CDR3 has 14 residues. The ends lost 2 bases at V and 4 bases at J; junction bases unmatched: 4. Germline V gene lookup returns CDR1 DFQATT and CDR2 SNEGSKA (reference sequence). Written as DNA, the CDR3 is TGCAGTGCTAGAAATAGCGGGGGGGGTTACGAGCAGTACTTC. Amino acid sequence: CSARNSGGGYEQYF.

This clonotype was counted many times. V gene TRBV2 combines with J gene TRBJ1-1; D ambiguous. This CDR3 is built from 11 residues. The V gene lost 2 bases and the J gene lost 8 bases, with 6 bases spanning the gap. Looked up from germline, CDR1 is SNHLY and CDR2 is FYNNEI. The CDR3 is CASSETLEAFF. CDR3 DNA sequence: TGTGCCAGCAGTGAAACGTTGGAAGCTTTCTTT.

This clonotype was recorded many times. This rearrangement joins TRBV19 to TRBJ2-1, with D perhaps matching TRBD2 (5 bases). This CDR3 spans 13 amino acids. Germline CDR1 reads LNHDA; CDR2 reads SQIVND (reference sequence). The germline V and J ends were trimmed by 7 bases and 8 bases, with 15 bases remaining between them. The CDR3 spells CASKRAPSDEQFF. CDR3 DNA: TGTGCCAGTAAGAGGGCACCCAGCGATGAGCAGTTCTTC.

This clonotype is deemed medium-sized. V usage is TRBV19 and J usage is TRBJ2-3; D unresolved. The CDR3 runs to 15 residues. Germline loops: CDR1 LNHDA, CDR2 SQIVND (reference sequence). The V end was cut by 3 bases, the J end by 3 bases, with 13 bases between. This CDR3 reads CASSMAGRETDTQYF. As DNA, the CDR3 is TGTGCCAGTAGTATGGCCGGACGCGAGACAGATACGCAGTATTTT.

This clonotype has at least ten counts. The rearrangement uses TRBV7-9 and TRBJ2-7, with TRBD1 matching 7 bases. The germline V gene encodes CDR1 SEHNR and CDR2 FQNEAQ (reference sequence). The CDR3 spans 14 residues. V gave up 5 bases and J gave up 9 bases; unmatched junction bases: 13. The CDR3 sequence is CASSQGDVPRGQYF. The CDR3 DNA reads TGTGCCAGCAGCCAGGGGGACGTACCACGTGGGCAGTACTTC.

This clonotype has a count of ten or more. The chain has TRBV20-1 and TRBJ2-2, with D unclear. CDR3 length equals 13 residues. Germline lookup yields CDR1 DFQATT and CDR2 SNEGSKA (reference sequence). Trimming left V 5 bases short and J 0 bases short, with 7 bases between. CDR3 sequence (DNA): TGCAGTGCTCAGTCCCCGAACACCGGGGAGCTGTTTTTT. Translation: CSAQSPNTGELFF.

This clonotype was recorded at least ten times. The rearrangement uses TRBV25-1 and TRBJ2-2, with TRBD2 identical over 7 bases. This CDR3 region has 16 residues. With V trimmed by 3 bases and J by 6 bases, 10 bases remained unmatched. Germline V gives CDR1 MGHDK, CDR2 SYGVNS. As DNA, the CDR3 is TGTGCCAGCAGTGAGAGCTGGGGCGGGGGAGCCGGGGAGCTGTTTTTT. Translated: CASSESWGGGAGELFF.

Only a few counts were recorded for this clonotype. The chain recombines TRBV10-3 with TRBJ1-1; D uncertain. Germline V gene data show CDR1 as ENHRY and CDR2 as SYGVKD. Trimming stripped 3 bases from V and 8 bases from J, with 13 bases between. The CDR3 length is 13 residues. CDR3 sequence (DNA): TGTGCCATCAGTGACAGACCCCGGTCGGAAGCTTTCTTT. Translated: CAISDRPRSEAFF.

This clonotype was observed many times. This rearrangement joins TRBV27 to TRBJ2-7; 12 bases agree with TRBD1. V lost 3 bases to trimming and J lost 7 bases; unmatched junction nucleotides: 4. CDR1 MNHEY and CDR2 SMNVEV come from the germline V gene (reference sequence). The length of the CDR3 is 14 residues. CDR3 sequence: CASSLGQGALEQYF. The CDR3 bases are TGTGCCAGCAGTTTGGGACAGGGGGCGCTTGAGCAGTACTTC.

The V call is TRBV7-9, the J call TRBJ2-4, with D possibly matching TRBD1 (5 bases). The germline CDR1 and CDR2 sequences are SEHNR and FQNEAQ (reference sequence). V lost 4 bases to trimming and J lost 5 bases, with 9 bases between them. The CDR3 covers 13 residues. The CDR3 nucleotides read TGTGCCAGCAGCTCACGGACACAAAACATTCAGTACTTC. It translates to CASSSRTQNIQYF.

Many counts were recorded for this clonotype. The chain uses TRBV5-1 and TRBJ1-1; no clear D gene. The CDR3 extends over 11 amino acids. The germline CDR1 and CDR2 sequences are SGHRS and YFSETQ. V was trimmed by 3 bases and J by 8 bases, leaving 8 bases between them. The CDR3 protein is CASSSGREAFF. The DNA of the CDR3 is TGCGCCAGCAGCTCCGGCAGGGAAGCTTTCTTT.